The 31 T cell receptor beta chains below all came from one sample that was sequenced in a study of T cell responses to AZD1222 COVID-19 vaccine. Repertoires were generated with immunoSEQ multiplex PCR, while TCRdb's copy carries only in-frame clones and drops some. The sample consists of fewer than 120,000 clones, about 94% of them appearing once. The sequenced sample was peripheral blood, obtained 28 days after the second AZD1222 dose. Every receptor here comes from an adult who received the AZD1222 COVID-19 vaccine.

The chain carries TRBV18 and TRBJ1-3, with D tentatively TRBD1 (5 bases). The ends were cut back, 1 base at V and 0 bases at J, with 13 bases in the middle. Germline CDR1 reads KGHSH; CDR2 reads LQKENI. This CDR3 comprises 17 residues. In nucleotides, the CDR3 is TGTGCCAGCTCACCACTCACGGGGGAGAGCTCTGGAAACACCATATATTTT. It translates to CASSPLTGESSGNTIYF.

The V and J genes are TRBV30 and TRBJ1-2; D remains ambiguous. Per the germline V gene, CDR1 is GTSNPN and CDR2 is SVGIG (reference sequence). V was cut by 1 base and J by 7 bases, with 7 bases left in between. There are 11 residues in the CDR3. CDR3 residues: CAWSDLLGYTF. The CDR3, as DNA: TGTGCCTGGAGTGACCTACTTGGCTACACCTTC.

The J gene is TRBJ1-2, the V gene TRBV18; 7 bases match TRBD1. The junction had 9 bases not matched to a gene; V was cut back by 2 bases and J by 12 bases. In germline, CDR1 is KGHSH, CDR2 LQKENI. This CDR3 is 13 amino acids long. Written as DNA, the CDR3 is TGTGCCAGCTCACCAAACAGGGGTAAGGGTGACACCTTC. Protein sequence: CASSPNRGKGDTF.

The CDR3 nucleotides are TGTGCCAGCAGTCGGGACAGGAGTTTCGCTGAAGCTTTCTTT. This codes for CASSRDRSFAEAFF. V is TRBV3-1 (or the pseudogene TRBV3-2) and J is TRBJ1-1; 8 nucleotides line up with TRBD1. CDR1 LGHDT and CDR2 YNNKEL come from the germline V gene (reference sequence). The V segment lost 6 bases and the J segment 6 bases; nucleotides outside the gene matches: 9. The CDR3 extends over 14 amino acids.

The J gene is TRBJ2-6, the V gene TRBV5-1, with 7 bases lining up with TRBD2. Germline CDR1 SGHRS, CDR2 YFSETQ. Trimming cost V 4 bases and J 1 base; bases outside gene matches: 8. This CDR3 is 17 amino acids long. CDR3 residues: CASSLAGVRSGANVLTF. In DNA, the CDR3 is TGCGCCAGCAGCCTGGCGGGGGTCCGATCTGGGGCCAACGTCCTGACTTTC.

The CDR3 nucleotides read TGTGCCAGCTCAACCCGGGCTGCCTCCTACGAGCAGTACTTC. Translated, it gives CASSTRAASYEQYF. The chain has TRBV18 and TRBJ2-7; D uncertain. The CDR3 runs 14 residues. Per the germline V gene, CDR1 is KGHSH and CDR2 is LQKENI. V shed 5 bases and J shed 0 bases, with 11 bases lying between them.

This rearrangement joins TRBV5-4 to TRBJ2-7, with 13 nucleotides matching TRBD2. V dropped 3 bases and J dropped 4; count of bases not matched to a gene: 1. Germline lookup yields CDR1 SGHNT and CDR2 YYREEE (reference sequence). CDR3 size: 14 residues. CDR3 nucleotide sequence: TGTGCCAGCAGCTCGGGACTAGCGGGATACGAGCAGTACTTC. Protein: CASSSGLAGYEQYF.

The J gene is TRBJ1-5, the V gene TRBV6-1; D is unresolved. The V gene's germline CDR1 is MNHNS and CDR2 SASEGT. The CDR3 contains 14 residues. Trimming shortened V by 2 bases and J by 4 bases, and 9 bases separated the two germline ends. Here the CDR3 reads CASSEKWNNQPQHF. CDR3 DNA sequence: TGTGCCAGCAGTGAAAAATGGAATAATCAGCCCCAGCATTTT.

The gene calls are TRBV5-4 and TRBJ2-7; 7 bases match TRBD1. The germline V gene has CDR1 SGHNT and CDR2 YYREEE (reference sequence). The CDR3 covers 15 residues. J lost 0 bases, V lost 0 bases, and 3 bases had no gene match. CDR3 in amino acids: CASSLGRDSSYEQYF. For the CDR3, the DNA is TGTGCCAGCAGCTTGGGTCGGGACAGCTCCTACGAGCAGTACTTC.

The gene calls are TRBV9 and TRBJ2-6, with unresolved D. CDR1 is SGDLS, CDR2 YYNGEE, per germline. The CDR3 has 17 residues. Trimming pared 5 bases from V and 0 bases from J, leaving 15 bases between. CDR3 residues: CASSAWIASSGANVLTF. The CDR3 DNA reads as TGTGCCAGCAGTGCCTGGATCGCCAGCTCTGGGGCCAACGTCCTGACTTTC.

V usage is TRBV6-1 and J usage is TRBJ2-7; 9 nucleotides agree with TRBD1. With 2 bases clipped from V and 2 bases from J, the junction kept 7 bases outside the gene matches. The CDR3 has 16 amino acids. Germline values: CDR1 MNHNS, CDR2 SASEGT. The CDR3 spells CASSELRTGATYEQYF. The CDR3 DNA reads as TGTGCCAGCAGTGAACTCCGGACAGGGGCCACCTACGAGCAGTACTTC.

The sample holds one count of this clone. The chain uses TRBV3-1 (or the pseudogene TRBV3-2) and TRBJ1-1, with TRBD1 matching over 8 bases. The J segment lost 1 base and the V segment lost 3 bases, leaving 4 bases of the junction unmatched. The CDR3 is made up of 15 amino acids. The germline CDR1 and CDR2 sequences are LGHDT and YNNKEL (reference sequence). The CDR3 here is CASSQDRVRNTEAFF. CDR3 DNA sequence: TGTGCCAGCAGCCAGGACAGGGTGCGGAACACTGAAGCTTTCTTT.

V gene TRBV29-1 combines with J gene TRBJ1-5; no clear D. The CDR3 has 13 residues. Germline V CDR1 and CDR2: SQVTM, ANQGSEA. The V end was cut by 2 bases, the J end by 3 bases, with 8 bases between. As DNA, the CDR3 is TGCAGCGTTGAATTTGGAACCAATCAGCCCCAGCATTTT. Its translation: CSVEFGTNQPQHF.

J is TRBJ2-7 and V is TRBV5-1; 7 positions agree with TRBD2. Trimming cost V 2 bases and J 2 bases; bases outside gene matches: 7. Per the germline V gene, CDR1 is SGHRS and CDR2 is YFSETQ. CDR3 length: 15 amino acids. Written as DNA, the CDR3 is TGCGCCAGCAGCTTTGATACTAGCGTTGCCTACGAGCAGTACTTC. Its protein is CASSFDTSVAYEQYF.

The chain combines TRBV18 with TRBJ2-7; TRBD1 might be the D (6 bases). The V and J ends lost 3 bases and 2 bases respectively, with 11 bases between them. The CDR3 runs to 14 residues. CDR1 and CDR2 from the germline V gene are KGHSH and LQKENI. CDR3 region: CASSPGRGAYEQYF. The CDR3 nucleotides are TGTGCCAGCTCACCGGGCAGGGGCGCCTACGAGCAGTACTTC.

This clone occurred once. The chain carries TRBV4-1 and TRBJ1-2, with a possible D match to TRBD1 (6 bases). Germline V gene data show CDR1 as MGHRA and CDR2 as YSYEKL. The CDR3 is 14 amino acids. V lost 1 base and J lost 7, with 13 bases in between. The CDR3 coding sequence is TGCGCCAGCAGCCAAGGCCCAGGGGCCACTGGCTACACCTTC. Amino acid sequence: CASSQGPGATGYTF.

The V call is TRBV6-5, the J call TRBJ1-2; no clear D. V was pared by 4 bases and J by 3 bases, with 18 bases between. The CDR3 extends over 16 amino acids. Germline V lookup: CDR1 MNHEY, CDR2 SVGAGI. The CDR3 DNA follows: TGTGCCAGCAGTTCCAGACATGGGCGTCAAGACTATGGCTACACCTTC. Translated, it gives CASSSRHGRQDYGYTF.

The chain employs TRBV3-1 (or the pseudogene TRBV3-2) and TRBJ2-3, with D possibly TRBD1 on 5 matching bases. With 1 base removed from V and 7 bases from J, the gap between germline ends came to 9 bases. Germline loops: CDR1 LGHDT, CDR2 YNNKEL (reference sequence). CDR3 length equals 13 residues. The CDR3 DNA is TGTGCCAGCAGCCAAGGGGGCCCGAATACGCAGTATTTT. Amino acids: CASSQGGPNTQYF.

CDR3 sequence: CASSPSGPNTIYF. CDR3 nucleotides: TGTGCCAGCAGCCCCTCCGGACCAAACACCATATATTTT. The chain combines TRBV3-1 (or the pseudogene TRBV3-2) with TRBJ1-3, with unresolved D. Germline CDR1 reads LGHDT; CDR2 reads YNNKEL (reference sequence). V was clipped by 4 bases and J by 6 bases, with 10 bases between them. CDR3 length: 13 amino acids.

The rearrangement uses TRBV5-5 and TRBJ2-1; 13 nucleotides agree with TRBD2. In germline, CDR1 is SGHKS, CDR2 YYEKEE (reference sequence). With V trimmed by 7 bases and J by 3 bases, 4 bases remained unmatched. This CDR3 has 15 residues. The CDR3 nucleotides read TGTGCCAGCGCTACTAGCGGGGGGGACTACAATGAGCAGTTCTTC. Translating gives CASATSGGDYNEQFF.

CDR3 coding DNA: TGTGCCAGCAGCTTACCCCTTGGCCTCGGGGTCACCATATATTTT. As protein: CASSLPLGLGVTIYF. The chain carries TRBV7-9 and TRBJ1-3; D gene unclear. The V end lost 2 bases, the J end lost 9 bases, and 17 bases lay between the germline ends. The CDR3 is made up of 15 amino acids. Germline V gene lookup returns CDR1 SEHNR and CDR2 FQNEAQ (reference sequence).

DNA for the CDR3: TGTGCCTGGAGCGCCAGTTGGTTAAGCTACGAGCAGTACTTC. Translating gives CAWSASWLSYEQYF. This chain connects TRBV30 to TRBJ2-7; D is undetermined. Per the germline V gene, CDR1 is GTSNPN and CDR2 is SVGIG (reference sequence). The CDR3 is made up of 14 amino acids. V gave up 3 bases and J gave up 3 bases, with 15 bases separating them.

This chain joins TRBV10-3 and TRBJ2-3; tentatively, D is TRBD1 (6 bases). This CDR3 is 13 amino acids long. Per germline, CDR1 ENHRY and CDR2 SYGVKD. V was shortened by 9 bases and J by 2 bases, with 12 bases between the two germline ends. The CDR3 DNA follows: TGTGCCATTCAGGACAGCTACACAGATACGCAGTATTTT. It specifies CAIQDSYTDTQYF.

This chain uses TRBV3-1 (or the pseudogene TRBV3-2) with TRBJ1-6, with D tentatively TRBD1 (6 bases). Germline CDR1 and CDR2: LGHDT and YNNKEL (reference sequence). The CDR3 extends over 15 amino acids. V was pared by 0 bases and J by 6 bases, with 9 bases between. CDR3 sequence: CASSQEGHTNSPLHF. CDR3 DNA: TGTGCCAGCAGCCAAGAGGGACATACTAATTCACCCCTCCACTTT.

This chain uses TRBV7-9 with TRBJ1-1; the match to TRBD1 covers 9 bases. V shed 3 bases and J 5 bases; nucleotides not matched to a gene: 4. CDR1 is SEHNR and CDR2 is FQNEAQ in the germline V gene (reference sequence). CDR3 length: 14 amino acids. CDR3 coding DNA: TGTGCCAGCAGCTTGACAGGGGGGATGACTGAAGCTTTCTTT. Translation: CASSLTGGMTEAFF.

V usage is TRBV18 and J usage is TRBJ2-2; D not certain. V lost 3 bases and J 1 base, leaving 6 bases between the germline ends. Germline CDR1 and CDR2: KGHSH and LQKENI. This CDR3 has 14 residues. CDR3 DNA: TGTGCCAGCTCACCGTTTGAGAACACCGGGGAGCTGTTTTTT. Protein sequence: CASSPFENTGELFF.

J is TRBJ1-5 and V is TRBV24-1, with D possibly matching TRBD1 (5 bases). The germline V gene has CDR1 KGHDR and CDR2 SFDVKD. Deletions cut 3 bases from V and 2 bases from J, with 7 bases between. CDR3 length equals 14 residues. This CDR3 reads CATSDLRGNQPQHF. CDR3 nucleotide sequence: TGTGCCACCAGTGATCTCAGGGGCAATCAGCCCCAGCATTTT.

The DNA of the CDR3 is TGTGCCAGCAGTTTAATAGGGAACAGCAATCAGCCCCAGCATTTT. Amino acids: CASSLIGNSNQPQHF. The chain combines TRBV27 with TRBJ1-5; no firm D call. Germline lookup yields CDR1 MNHEY and CDR2 SMNVEV (reference sequence). The ends were cut back, 2 bases at V and 1 base at J, with 9 bases in the middle. The CDR3 length is 15 residues.

The chain joins TRBV5-1 to TRBJ2-1, with TRBD1 matching 7 bases. This CDR3 is built from 14 residues. With 4 bases clipped from V and 14 bases from J, the junction kept 15 bases outside the gene matches. Germline lookup yields CDR1 SGHRS and CDR2 YFSETQ. CDR3 bases: TGCGCCAGCAGCCGTGGGGATGACAGGGCGCAGAAGTTCTTC. It codes for CASSRGDDRAQKFF.

This clone was detected a few times. The chain uses TRBV10-3 and TRBJ1-6, with a possible D match to TRBD1 (6 bases). V dropped 3 bases and J dropped 7 bases, with 13 bases sitting between them. The CDR3 is 15 residues long. Germline V lookup: CDR1 ENHRY, CDR2 SYGVKD. The CDR3 region is CAISDGQQPNSPLHF. The CDR3 DNA follows: TGTGCCATCAGTGACGGACAGCAACCAAATTCACCCCTCCACTTT.

The chain links TRBV18 to TRBJ2-7; a possible D gene is TRBD2 (6 bases). The CDR3 totals 21 residues. Per germline, CDR1 KGHSH and CDR2 LQKENI. V dropped 3 bases and J dropped 7 bases, with 37 bases sitting between them. The CDR3 coding sequence is TGTGCCAGCTCACCTCTAGTCCTCCGCGGAGGGGCTAATATATGGGTGCGGGAGCAGTACTTC. This sequence encodes CASSPLVLRGGANIWVREQYF.